This T cell receptor (beta chain) derives from a study of molecular identifiers for immune sequencing clone quantification (dated by TCRdb to the late 2010s). Background on the whole study: For a replicate experiment, RNA from around 20,000 or 99,000 naive CD8 T cells was divided into five aliquots, of which four were sequenced. This methods study benchmarked molecular-identifier clustering-based TCR repertoire sequencing (MIDCIRS) and TCR RNA copy counting, using CD8 T cells to do so. Study-wide findings and limitations: The sizes of highly expanded clones could end up underestimated when identical TCR molecules share a barcode. In CMV-specific effector cells, clones with more than 20 RNA copies contained over 97% of molecules, whereas in naive cells such clones contained under 1% of molecules. Without barcode sub-clustering, chimeric consensus sequences inflated TCR diversity; chimeras reached as high as 47%. Spiked-in Jurkat TCR RNA equivalent to a single cell was reported to be detectable even among one million naive CD8 T cells. Modeling gave about 3.2 recovered TCR RNA copies per cell versus about 10 by digital PCR, implying approximately 30% capture efficiency. The naive libraries included spiked-in Jurkat TCR RNA (roughly eleven copies' worth), and this Jurkat TCR RNA is not part of the donor repertoire.

Libraries of naive CD8 T cells were built from around 20,000 to 990,000 sorted cells, with 10%, 30% or 50% of the purified RNA used. Naive CD8 T cells were FACS-sorted as CD8+CD4-CCR7+CD45RA+ on a BD FACSAria II into RLT Plus buffer. Detection sensitivity was tested by spiking Jurkat RNA equal to roughly 9 TCR copies' worth into samples containing roughly 19,000-1,100,000 naive CD8 T cells. CD8 T cells were enriched using RosetteSep CD8+ T Cell Enrichment Cocktail and Ficoll-Paque, and the enriched cells then underwent ACK red cell lysis. A single count supports this clonotype. The antigen it recognizes is unknown. The junction departs from germline at one end; a sequencing error may be responsible. The CDR1 and CDR2 encoded by the germline V gene are KGHDR and SFDVKD. From the cysteine up to the phenylalanine, the CDR3 has a length of 15 residues. The sequence is cut down to CDR3 DNA, 45 bases in frame from base 1.

Library preparation was by PCR. The run used a NextSeq 500. Bulk TCR libraries were generated as previously described, with the TCR primers listed in Table S5 used. Purification of total RNA was performed with the Qiagen AllPrep DNA/RNA kit. Before analysis, reads from multiple sequencing runs of the same library were pooled. On the authors' methods: Reads were retained only if their TCR constant sequence matched exactly, and those retained reads were trimmed to 150 nt and grouped according to their 12-nt molecular barcodes. Reads in each barcode group were sub-clustered using a 15% Levenshtein threshold, and a quality-weighted consensus sequence was built for each RNA molecule. Non-functional sequences were discarded, and so were lower-count sequences lying one edit away from another sequence. On the basis of fitting two negative binomial distributions, barcode sub-clusters with fewer than 20% of the maximum read count were discarded. In-frame beta chains were kept once TCRdb had trimmed the public reads at Q25 with fastp and called clones with MiXCR. Under each unique CDR3 protein, matching rows form one entry showing the most common genes and DNA. What appears here as the V and J calls and clone size reflects TCRdb's work, not the paper's. The sample table holds under 600,000 distinct CDR3 sequences, of which about 26% were seen once. Approximately 0.76% of the sample belongs to the ten largest clones.

The sequence was obtained from a human donor in good health. Some libraries in this study had Jurkat cell RNA spiked in. The chain is made from TRBV24-1 and TRBJ2-2, with 11 central nucleotides matching TRBD1. The sequencing sample was made of naive CD8+ T cells from blood, with Jurkat cell RNA spiked in. The cell subset or site label on this specimen signifies: FACS-sorted CD8+CD4-CCR7+CD45RA+ naive T cells. The CDR3 loop reads CASSGWDRGTGELFF. In nucleotides, the sequence is TGTGCCTCCAGTGGCTGGGACAGGGGGACCGGGGAGCTGTTTTTT.